The 32 T cell receptor beta chains below all came from one sample that was sequenced in a study of cytomegalovirus exposure and HLA in healthy donors. The PCR used 60 Vbeta and 13 Jbeta primers. TCRdb's copy holds only in-frame clones and misses some; the assay was immunoSEQ multiplex PCR. The sample has around 110,000 clones, 70% to 75% seen once. Sequencing was done on a sample of PBMCs. These receptors all stem from a woman aged 18-29 years in good health and CMV-seronegative.

The chain joins TRBV7-2 to TRBJ2-5; 9 positions agree with TRBD2. There are 13 residues in the CDR3. Germline V gives CDR1 SGHTA, CDR2 FQGNSA. V lost 6 bases and J lost 4; bases outside the gene matches: 3. CDR3 in amino acids: CASRRGGVETQYF. CDR3 bases: TGTGCCAGCAGGCGGGGGGGCGTAGAGACCCAGTACTTC.

This chain connects TRBV18 to TRBJ2-1; 7 nucleotides agree with TRBD1. The CDR3 is 16 residues long. The germline V gene encodes CDR1 KGHSH and CDR2 LQKENI. J lost 7 bases, V lost 4 bases, and 13 bases had no gene match. CDR3 sequence (DNA): TGTGCCAGCTCACGAGGGGACAGACCCACTGATAATGAGCAGTTCTTC. It encodes CASSRGDRPTDNEQFF.

This rearrangement joins TRBV2 to TRBJ2-5, with 7 bases matching TRBD1. The CDR3 is made up of 13 amino acids. Germline CDR1 SNHLY, CDR2 FYNNEI. V lost 6 bases to trimming and J lost 7 bases; unmatched junction nucleotides: 8. CDR3 sequence reads: CASSRDSSPTQYF. The CDR3 nucleotides are TGTGCCAGCAGCAGGGACAGCTCTCCGACCCAGTACTTC.

This clone was seen a few times. This chain links TRBV4-2 with TRBJ1-4; D is possibly TRBD1 (5 bases). Germline V gene lookup returns CDR1 LGHNA and CDR2 YNFKEQ. V was shortened by 0 bases and J by 8 bases, with 10 bases between the two germline ends. The CDR3 is 14 residues long. As DNA, the CDR3 is TGTGCCAGCAGCCAAGATTCGGGGGGGGAAAAACTGTTTTTT. Its protein product is CASSQDSGGEKLFF.

The chain recombines TRBV11-2 with TRBJ2-5; 10 bases map to TRBD1. The germline V gene encodes CDR1 SGHAT and CDR2 FQNNGV. This CDR3 is built from 15 residues. The junction had 12 bases not matched to a gene; V was cut back by 8 bases and J by 6 bases. The CDR3 region is CASGLRQGARKTQYF. The CDR3 DNA reads as TGTGCCAGCGGACTTAGACAGGGGGCGCGAAAGACCCAGTACTTC.

This chain uses TRBV5-4 with TRBJ2-7; 9 nucleotides line up with TRBD2. The CDR3 runs to 15 residues. Germline CDR1 and CDR2: SGHNT and YYREEE (reference sequence). The ends lost 3 bases at V and 5 bases at J; junction bases unmatched: 9. CDR3 in DNA: TGTGCCAGCAGCTCTACCGGGACTAGCATCCACGAGCAGTACTTC. Its protein product is CASSSTGTSIHEQYF.

The chain links TRBV27 to TRBJ2-3; TRBD1 aligns across 9 bases. CDR3 size: 18 residues. Losses at the gene ends were 2 bases for V and 0 bases for J; bases not matched to a gene: 9. Germline CDR1 and CDR2: MNHEY and SMNVEV (reference sequence). The CDR3 bases are TGTGCCAGCAGTTTACGCGGGCGAGGGACAGGGAGCACAGATACGCAGTATTTT. Its protein is CASSLRGRGTGSTDTQYF.

The chain is built from TRBV30 and TRBJ1-3, with D tentatively TRBD1 (6 bases). CDR1 is GTSNPN, CDR2 SVGIG, per germline (reference sequence). The CDR3 runs to 15 residues. V shed 0 bases and J shed 1 base, with 10 bases lying between them. CDR3 protein: CAWSVSGASGNTIYF. CDR3 sequence (DNA): TGTGCCTGGAGTGTATCAGGGGCATCTGGAAACACCATATATTTT.

J is TRBJ1-4 and V is TRBV4-1; 9 bases are a match to TRBD1. The CDR3 is made up of 16 amino acids. CDR1 MGHRA and CDR2 YSYEKL come from the germline V gene. V lost 2 bases, J lost 8 bases, and 9 bases stayed unmatched. CDR3 protein: CASSQQVQGAGEKLFF. The CDR3, as DNA: TGCGCCAGCAGCCAACAAGTACAGGGGGCCGGCGAAAAACTGTTTTTT.

This chain connects TRBV7-3 to TRBJ1-5; D possibly corresponds to TRBD1 (5 bases). CDR1 is SGHTA, CDR2 FQGTGA, per germline. Trimming removed 2 bases at V and 4 bases at J, with 6 bases between. This CDR3 spans 13 amino acids. The CDR3 protein is CASSLDRNQPQHF. The CDR3 DNA reads TGTGCCAGCAGCTTAGACAGAAATCAGCCCCAGCATTTT.

In this sample, this clone turned up a few times. The chain has TRBV18 and TRBJ1-1; D remains unclear. V was cut by 2 bases and J by 1 base, with 5 bases left in between. The CDR3 length is 13 residues. Germline loops: CDR1 KGHSH, CDR2 LQKENI. The CDR3 nucleotides are TGTGCCAGCTCACCAGGAGGGAACACTGAAGCTTTCTTT. Amino acids: CASSPGGNTEAFF.

The gene calls are TRBV7-9 and TRBJ1-1, with TRBD1 identical over 7 bases. The length of the CDR3 is 15 residues. Germline-derived CDR1 and CDR2 are SEHNR and FQNEAQ (reference sequence). Trimming cost V 4 bases and J 5 bases; bases outside gene matches: 10. In nucleotides, the CDR3 is TGTGCCAGCAGCTCTCAAGACAGGGCGAGAACTGAAGCTTTCTTT. Translated: CASSSQDRARTEAFF.

V and J are TRBV4-1 and TRBJ2-7; 8 positions agree with TRBD2. This CDR3 is 15 amino acids long. V gave up 1 base and J gave up 0 bases; unmatched junction bases: 2. Germline loops: CDR1 MGHRA, CDR2 YSYEKL. CDR3 residues: CASSQGRGGSYEQYF. CDR3 DNA: TGCGCCAGCAGCCAAGGTCGGGGGGGCTCCTACGAGCAGTACTTC.

The chain uses TRBV28 and TRBJ1-1; D gene ambiguous. V shed 5 bases and J shed 0 bases, with 10 bases lying between them. The CDR3 length is 14 residues. Per germline, CDR1 MDHEN and CDR2 SYDVKM. The CDR3 DNA follows: TGTGCCAGCAGTCGGACGACTATGAACACTGAAGCTTTCTTT. This translates into CASSRTTMNTEAFF.

V and J are TRBV6-5 and TRBJ1-5; D remains unclear. Trimming removed 5 bases from V and 11 bases from J, with 13 bases in between. CDR1 and CDR2 (germline): MNHEY, SVGAGI. CDR3 length: 12 residues. CDR3 sequence reads: CASSRPPGAQHF. As DNA, the CDR3 is TGTGCCAGCAGTAGGCCTCCAGGCGCCCAGCATTTT.

This chain connects TRBV29-1 to TRBJ1-6, with 7 bases identical to TRBD1. The CDR3 covers 14 residues. Per the germline V gene, CDR1 is SQVTM and CDR2 is ANQGSEA. The CDR3 protein is CSVTGDSDNSPLHF. CDR3 DNA sequence: TGCAGTGTCACCGGGGACAGTGATAATTCACCCCTCCACTTT.

The chain recombines TRBV9 with TRBJ2-1; perhaps TRBD2 as D (6 bases). There are 15 residues in the CDR3. In germline, CDR1 is SGDLS, CDR2 YYNGEE. The V gene lost 0 bases and the J gene lost 2 bases, with 9 bases spanning the gap. CDR3 sequence (DNA): TGTGCCAGCAGCGTAGCGGCGGGAACCTACAATGAGCAGTTCTTC. This translates into CASSVAAGTYNEQFF.

This chain uses TRBV6-6 with TRBJ1-1, with 8 bases identical to TRBD1. The CDR3 has 16 amino acids. J lost 5 bases, V lost 5 bases, and 13 bases had no gene match. The germline CDR1 and CDR2 sequences are MNHNY and SVGAGI (reference sequence). The chain's CDR3 is CASSTIQGARGTEAFF. Written as DNA, the CDR3 is TGTGCCAGCAGTACCATCCAGGGGGCGCGAGGGACTGAAGCTTTCTTT.

The gene calls are TRBV5-6 and TRBJ2-7; a weak D match, TRBD1 (6 bases). This CDR3 comprises 13 residues. Germline assignment: CDR1 SGHDT and CDR2 YYEEEE. Trimming removed 4 bases at V and 3 bases at J, with 11 bases between. This chain's CDR3 is CASSTGTNYEQYF. CDR3 bases: TGTGCCAGCAGCACCGGGACAAACTACGAGCAGTACTTC.

The chain couples TRBV14 to TRBJ1-2, with D unclear. The CDR3 is made up of 15 amino acids. Trimming took 5 bases from V and 4 from J, leaving 17 bases between them. Per germline, CDR1 SGHDN and CDR2 FVKESK. Here the CDR3 DNA reads TGTGCCAGCAGCAAAAATAGCGACGGATCCTATGGCTACACCTTC. It specifies CASSKNSDGSYGYTF.

The chain links TRBV5-1 to TRBJ2-3, with D possibly being TRBD1 (5 bases). V was shortened by 0 bases and J by 2 bases, with 10 bases between the two germline ends. The CDR3 is 15 residues long. Germline CDR1 SGHRS, CDR2 YFSETQ. The CDR3 loop is CASSLVGQNTDTQYF. CDR3 nucleotides: TGCGCCAGCAGCTTGGTGGGGCAGAACACAGATACGCAGTATTTT.

The rearrangement joins TRBV6-1 to TRBJ1-2; TRBD1 agrees at 7 bases. V was clipped by 3 bases and J by 8 bases; unmatched bases: 9. The CDR3 has 14 residues. Germline V lookup: CDR1 MNHNS, CDR2 SASEGT. CDR3 nucleotide sequence: TGTGCCAGCAGTGACCCGCAGGGGGTAAAGGGCTACACCTTC. Its protein product is CASSDPQGVKGYTF.

The V and J genes are TRBV10-1 and TRBJ1-1; tentative D call: TRBD1 (6 bases). Trimming removed 8 bases from V and 1 base from J, with 11 bases in between. Germline CDR1 reads WNHNN; CDR2 reads SYGVQD (reference sequence). This CDR3 comprises 13 residues. The CDR3 DNA reads as TGCGCCAGCGCCGGACAGAGGAACACTGAAGCTTTCTTT. Residues: CASAGQRNTEAFF.

This clone was seen a handful of times. This chain uses TRBV28 with TRBJ1-3, with a weak D call TRBD1 (5 bases). V lost 6 bases, J lost 0 bases, and 15 bases lay in between. There are 16 residues in the CDR3. Germline-derived CDR1 and CDR2 are MDHEN and SYDVKM. CDR3 amino acids: CASSPPGPSSGNTIYF. CDR3 sequence (DNA): TGTGCCAGCAGCCCCCCAGGGCCCAGCTCTGGAAACACCATATATTTT.

This chain uses TRBV28 with TRBJ1-3, with 8 bases that match TRBD1. Germline V gives CDR1 MDHEN, CDR2 SYDVKM. The junction had 6 bases not matched to a gene; V was cut back by 1 base and J by 4 bases. The CDR3 sequence is 16 residues long. CDR3 sequence: CASSLFDRGRGNTIYF. CDR3 in DNA: TGTGCCAGCAGTTTATTCGACAGGGGAAGAGGAAACACCATATATTTT. Looking up the rest from reference TRBV28 and TRBJ1-3 gives the full variable domain: DVKVTQSSRYLVKRTGEKVFLECVQDMDHENMFWYRQDPGLGLRLIYFSYDVKMKEKGDIPEGYSVSREKKERFSLILESASTNQTSMYLCASSLFDRGRGNTIYFGEGSWLTVV.

In regard to this clone: One end of the junction does not line up with germline, which may come from a read error. This sequence joins TRBV7-7 and TRBJ2-2; D unclear. This CDR3 region has 13 residues. The germline CDR1 and CDR2 sequences are SSHAT and FNYEAQ (reference sequence). The CDR3 here is CASSFSPSGELFF. In nucleotides, the CDR3 is TGTGCTAGCAGCTTTTCTCCTTCCGGGGAGCTGTTTTTT.

This chain links TRBV29-1 with TRBJ1-1; TRBD1 might be the D (6 bases). The V end was cut by 7 bases, the J end by 4 bases, with 19 bases between. Germline CDR1 is SQVTM and CDR2 is ANQGSEA. CDR3 size: 14 residues. The CDR3 is CSALRGGVGTEAFF. The CDR3 DNA sequence: TGCAGCGCCCTAAGGGGGGGAGTGGGCACTGAAGCTTTCTTT. Filled out from reference TRBV29-1 and TRBJ1-1, the complete variable domain reads SAVISQKPSRDICQRGTSLTIQCQVDSQVTMMFWYRQQPGQSLTLIATANQGSEATYESGFVIDKFPISRPNLTFSTLTVSNMSPEDSSIYLCSALRGGVGTEAFFGQGTRLTVV.

V usage is TRBV4-1 and J usage is TRBJ2-2; possibly TRBD2 for D (6 bases). The CDR3 totals 15 residues. V lost 0 bases and J lost 5, with 10 bases in between. The V gene's germline CDR1 is MGHRA and CDR2 YSYEKL. The CDR3 loop is CASSQEAGGTGELFF. DNA of the CDR3: TGCGCCAGCAGCCAAGAGGCCGGGGGTACCGGGGAGCTGTTTTTT.

The chain recombines TRBV29-1 with TRBJ2-7; TRBD2 agrees at 8 bases. This CDR3 comprises 17 residues. The germline V gene encodes CDR1 SQVTM and CDR2 ANQGSEA. The V segment lost 7 bases and the J segment 3 bases; nucleotides outside the gene matches: 20. The CDR3 bases are TGCAGCGCTGTCGGGGGGGGAGTGACAGCGAATTTCTACGAGCAGTACTTC. Its protein is CSAVGGGVTANFYEQYF.

This chain uses TRBV9 with TRBJ2-5, with 8 nucleotides matching TRBD2. The V and J ends lost 3 bases and 5 bases, in that order; junction bases with no gene match: 12. The germline CDR1 and CDR2 sequences are SGDLS and YYNGEE. This CDR3 is 16 amino acids long. CDR3 loop: CASSDGRAGGLETQYF. In DNA, the CDR3 is TGTGCCAGCAGCGATGGGCGGGCGGGGGGCCTGGAGACCCAGTACTTC.

The chain links TRBV18 to TRBJ1-4; possible D gene TRBD1, 6 bases. The CDR3 totals 15 residues. V was pared by 3 bases and J by 1 base, with 9 bases between. CDR1 KGHSH and CDR2 LQKENI come from the germline V gene. The CDR3 protein is CASSPPGQTNEKLFF. CDR3 DNA sequence: TGTGCCAGCTCACCCCCGGGACAAACTAATGAAAAACTGTTTTTT.

CDR3 in amino acids: CAGQTGGGNQPQHF. The CDR3 DNA follows: TGTGCCGGGCAGACAGGGGGAGGCAATCAGCCCCAGCATTTT. J is TRBJ1-5 and V is TRBV2, with 9 bases that match TRBD1. After removal of 11 bases from V and 2 bases from J, the junction contained 7 bases not matched to a gene. The CDR3 length is 14 residues. The germline V gene encodes CDR1 SNHLY and CDR2 FYNNEI.